This TCR beta chain was sequenced during a study of T cell changes during pregnancy in multiple sclerosis. Trimming removed 1 base from V and 6 bases from J, with 10 bases in between. The CDR3 is 15 amino acids. Per the germline V gene, CDR1 is SGHAT and CDR2 is FQNNGV. Here immunoSEQ multiplex PCR was the method, and the copy in TCRdb shows in-frame clones only, minus some. The sample consists of about 48,000 clones, nearly 95% of them appearing once. The V and J genes are TRBV11-2 and TRBJ1-6, with a tentative D call TRBD1 (5 bases). This sample comprised CD4+ T cells from peripheral blood mononuclear cells, obtained in the first trimester of pregnancy. This receptor was obtained from a female donor with multiple sclerosis, enrolled in a pregnancy study. The CDR3 region is CASSLARAANSPLHF. The DNA of the CDR3 is TGTGCCAGCAGCTTAGCCAGGGCGGCTAATTCACCCCTCCACTTT.